This entry describes one T cell receptor (beta chain). Germline CDR1 LNHDA, CDR2 SQIVND (reference sequence). CDR3 length: 15 residues. Trimming left V 6 bases short and J 3 bases short, with 17 bases between. This sample was included in a study of blood T cell repertoires in COVID-19. Study details: The United States, Italy and Spain supplied acute and convalescent COVID-19 samples. T cells, B-cell-depleted T cells, or PBMCs provided the cDNA or gDNA that served as material.

As originally analysed: For nucleated cells, counts were estimated from reference gene primer amplification. Sequencing was performed with immunoSEQ multiplex PCR; in TCRdb, only in-frame clones are kept and a portion is missing. The V and J calls and clone size are taken from that table; D and trimming were inferred from the DNA. The table records 100,000 to 150,000 clones, 85% of them present only once. The J gene is TRBJ1-2, the V gene TRBV19, with D tentatively TRBD1 (5 bases). This TCR came from a man at least 80 years old with active or convalescent COVID-19. Sequenced input: peripheral blood. The DNA for the CDR3 is TGTGCCAGTAGCCCCCTCCCGCCGGGGGACTATGGCTACACCTTC. Its translation: CASSPLPPGDYGYTF.